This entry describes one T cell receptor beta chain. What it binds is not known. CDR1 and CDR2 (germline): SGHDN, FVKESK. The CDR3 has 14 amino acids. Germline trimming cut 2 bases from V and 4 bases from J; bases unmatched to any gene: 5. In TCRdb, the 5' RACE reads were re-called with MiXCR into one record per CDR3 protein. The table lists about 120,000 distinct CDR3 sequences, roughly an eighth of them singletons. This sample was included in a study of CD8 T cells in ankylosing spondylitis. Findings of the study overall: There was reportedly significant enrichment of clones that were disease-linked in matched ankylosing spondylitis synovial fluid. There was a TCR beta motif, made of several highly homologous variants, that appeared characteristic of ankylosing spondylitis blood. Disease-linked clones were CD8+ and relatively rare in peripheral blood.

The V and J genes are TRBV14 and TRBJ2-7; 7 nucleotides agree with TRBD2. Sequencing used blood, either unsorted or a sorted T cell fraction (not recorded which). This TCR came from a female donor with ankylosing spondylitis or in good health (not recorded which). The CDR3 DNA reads TGTGCCAGCAGCCAAAAACTAGCGCTTTACGAGCAGTACTTC. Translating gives CASSQKLALYEQYF. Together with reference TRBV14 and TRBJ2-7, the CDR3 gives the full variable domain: EAGVTQFPSHSVIEKGQTVTLRCDPISGHDNLYWYRRVMGKEIKFLLHFVKESKQDESGMPNNRFLAERTGGTYSTLKVQPAELEDSGVYFCASSQKLALYEQYFGPGTRLTVT.